This T cell receptor beta chain derives from a study of cytomegalovirus exposure and HLA in healthy donors. PCR amplification relied on 60 Vbeta primers (plus 13 Jbeta primers). Assay: immunoSEQ multiplex PCR; the TCRdb copy retains only in-frame clones and omits some. This sample's table reports about 77,000 clones. This CDR3 has 16 amino acids. CDR1 and CDR2 from the germline V gene are SGHRS and YFSETQ. V dropped 0 bases and J dropped 4; count of bases not matched to a gene: 6. At sampling all donors were nominally healthy, likely with unrecorded immune exposures. Sequenced: PBMCs. This TCR was recovered from a man aged 50-60 years in good health and CMV-seropositive. The chain uses TRBV5-1 and TRBJ1-1; 10 bases fit TRBD1. CDR3 loop: CASSLGLGQGGTEAFF. The CDR3 DNA is TGCGCCAGCAGCTTGGGACTCGGACAGGGGGGCACTGAAGCTTTCTTT.